One sample yielded the 5 T cell receptor beta chains listed below, sequenced in a study of regulatory and conventional T cells in RAG deficiency. The method was immunoSEQ multiplex PCR; TCRdb's version includes in-frame clones alone and lacks a portion of them. The table has roughly 19,000 clones, 80% to 90% seen once. Regulatory T cells were sorted from blood as CD4+ CD25-high CD127-low cells. These same records also appear under a second study, on regulatory T cells. In that study: Primers: 52 TRBV forward and 13 TRBJ reverse.

The specimen was Tregs sorted from blood. These receptors originate from a human donor in good health.

This rearrangement joins TRBV5-6 to TRBJ2-3; the match to TRBD2 covers 8 bases. The CDR3 is made up of 16 amino acids. V was clipped by 3 bases and J by 4 bases; unmatched bases: 10. The germline V gene has CDR1 SGHDT and CDR2 YYEEEE. The CDR3 reads CASSSLLSGNADTQYF. CDR3 sequence (DNA): TGTGCCAGCAGCTCTCTACTTAGCGGGAACGCAGATACGCAGTATTTT.

The sample holds a few counts of this clone. This chain links TRBV29-1 with TRBJ2-3; D perhaps matches TRBD1 (6 bases). Germline V lookup: CDR1 SQVTM, CDR2 ANQGSEA. V lost 6 bases to trimming and J lost 4 bases, with 11 bases between them. This CDR3 spans 12 amino acids. CDR3 nucleotide sequence: TGCAGCGTCCTGACAGGTTCAGATACGCAGTATTTT. Protein sequence: CSVLTGSDTQYF.

This clone was recorded a few times. The V gene is TRBV7-2, the J gene TRBJ2-7, with 7 bases lining up with TRBD1. Unmatched junction bases numbered 2, after V lost 3 bases and J lost 6 bases. The CDR3 runs to 12 residues. The germline gives CDR1 SGHTA, CDR2 FQGNSA. The CDR3 is CASSFYRGEQYF. CDR3 sequence (DNA): TGTGCCAGCAGCTTCTACAGGGGCGAGCAGTACTTC.

The chain uses TRBV11-2 and TRBJ2-7, with a weak D call TRBD2 (5 bases). Germline CDR1 SGHAT, CDR2 FQNNGV. The CDR3 is 13 residues long. V gave up 1 base and J gave up 5 bases, with 9 bases separating them. In nucleotides, the CDR3 is TGTGCCAGCAGCTTAGCCCCCGGGAACGAGCAGTACTTC. It codes for CASSLAPGNEQYF.

The chain recombines TRBV28 with TRBJ2-7; 9 bases line up with TRBD2. V dropped 5 bases and J dropped 0; count of bases not matched to a gene: 8. Germline-derived CDR1 and CDR2 are MDHEN and SYDVKM. The CDR3 covers 16 residues. As DNA, the CDR3 is TGTGCCAGCAGTACTCCCTGGACTAGCGACTCCTACGAGCAGTACTTC. Translation: CASSTPWTSDSYEQYF.